The next 15 T cell receptor beta chains were all read from a single sample in a study of blood T cell repertoires in COVID-19. Repertoires were generated with immunoSEQ multiplex PCR, while TCRdb's copy carries only in-frame clones and drops some. The table includes 130,000 or so clones, over 65% detected once. The sample taken for sequencing was peripheral blood. Every receptor here comes from a man aged 60 to 75 with acute or convalescent COVID-19.

V is TRBV10-3 and J is TRBJ1-5; a possible D gene is TRBD1 (6 bases). V was pared by 6 bases and J by 4 bases, with 13 bases between. Germline V gene lookup returns CDR1 ENHRY and CDR2 SYGVKD. CDR3 length: 14 amino acids. This CDR3 reads CAISRDKTNQPQHF. The DNA of the CDR3 is TGTGCCATCAGCCGGGACAAGACGAATCAGCCCCAGCATTTT.

J is TRBJ2-3 and V is TRBV6-1; 13 bases align to TRBD2. The CDR3 is 20 amino acids. Per germline, CDR1 MNHNS and CDR2 SASEGT. The trim removed 4 bases at V and 4 bases at J, leaving 17 bases unmatched. The DNA for the CDR3 is TGTGCCAGCAGTGCCAAGAACCTCCTACTAGCGGGAGGGCTAGCAGATACGCAGTATTTT. It yields the protein CASSAKNLLLAGGLADTQYF.

This clone came up a few times. The gene calls are TRBV24-1 and TRBJ1-1; 9 nucleotides align to TRBD1. This CDR3 contains 13 residues. With V trimmed by 7 bases and J by 4 bases, 3 bases remained unmatched. The germline gives CDR1 KGHDR, CDR2 SFDVKD. This CDR3 reads CATRQGATTEAFF. CDR3 DNA: TGTGCCACCAGACAGGGGGCGACCACTGAAGCTTTCTTT.

The chain is built from TRBV28 and TRBJ1-2, with no clear D. Germline values: CDR1 MDHEN, CDR2 SYDVKM. V lost 3 bases, J lost 6 bases, and 8 bases lay in between. The CDR3 consists of 12 residues. The CDR3 sequence is CASSLQAHGYTF. CDR3 DNA sequence: TGTGCCAGCAGTTTGCAAGCGCATGGCTACACCTTC.

This chain joins TRBV5-1 and TRBJ2-5, with 8 bases that match TRBD2. This CDR3 has 16 residues. Trimming cost V 4 bases and J 2 bases; bases outside gene matches: 10. From germline, CDR1 is SGHRS and CDR2 YFSETQ. CDR3 amino acids: CASSPGGAGAQETQYF. In DNA, the CDR3 is TGCGCCAGCAGCCCTGGTGGAGCGGGAGCTCAAGAGACCCAGTACTTC.

The rearrangement uses TRBV6-5 and TRBJ1-4; 9 positions match TRBD1. V was clipped by 5 bases and J by 8 bases; unmatched bases: 9. CDR3 length equals 15 residues. CDR1 is MNHEY and CDR2 is SVGAGI in the germline V gene. CDR3 sequence: CASSRTQGAREKLFF. In DNA, the CDR3 is TGTGCCAGCAGTCGAACACAGGGGGCGAGGGAAAAACTGTTTTTT.

The chain combines TRBV5-5 with TRBJ2-1, with 10 bases that match TRBD1. With 0 bases clipped from V and 8 bases from J, the junction kept 2 bases outside the gene matches. The CDR3 has 14 residues. The germline gives CDR1 SGHKS, CDR2 YYEKEE (reference sequence). CDR3 bases: TGTGCCAGCAGCTTGGGACAGGGGGCCGATGAGCAGTTCTTC. Translated: CASSLGQGADEQFF.

The gene calls are TRBV3-1 (or the pseudogene TRBV3-2) and TRBJ2-2; 7 bases map to TRBD2. V shed 2 bases, J shed 6 bases, and the junction held 6 bases outside the gene matches. This CDR3 comprises 15 residues. Germline lookup yields CDR1 LGHDT and CDR2 YNNKEL (reference sequence). CDR3 residues: CASSQLAAAPGELFF. CDR3 coding DNA: TGTGCCAGCAGCCAACTAGCGGCAGCCCCCGGGGAGCTGTTTTTT.

This chain uses TRBV27 with TRBJ2-2; maybe TRBD2 (6 bases). The CDR3 is 15 residues long. CDR1 is MNHEY, CDR2 SMNVEV, per germline (reference sequence). Trimming took 5 bases from V and 5 from J, leaving 15 bases between them. CDR3 in amino acids: CASSNAGLSTGELFF. The DNA of the CDR3 is TGTGCCAGCAGTAATGCGGGACTCAGTACCGGGGAGCTGTTTTTT.

V is TRBV30 and J is TRBJ2-7, with a possible D match to TRBD2 (5 bases). The CDR3 runs 15 residues. The V end lost 3 bases, the J end lost 0 bases, and 15 bases lay between the germline ends. Germline lookup yields CDR1 GTSNPN and CDR2 SVGIG (reference sequence). The CDR3 loop is CAWSPGEPASYEQYF. For the CDR3, the DNA is TGTGCCTGGAGCCCCGGGGAACCCGCCTCCTACGAGCAGTACTTC.

J is TRBJ2-1 and V is TRBV3-1 (or the pseudogene TRBV3-2); no definite D call. The CDR3 is 13 amino acids. Trimming stripped 4 bases from V and 9 bases from J, with 13 bases between. From germline, CDR1 is LGHDT and CDR2 YNNKEL (reference sequence). This chain's CDR3 is CASSLGWMGEQFF. In nucleotides, the CDR3 is TGTGCCAGCAGCCTCGGGTGGATGGGTGAGCAGTTCTTC.

V usage is TRBV6-5 and J usage is TRBJ2-7; D is possibly TRBD2 (6 bases). CDR3 length: 14 amino acids. The germline V gene has CDR1 MNHEY and CDR2 SVGAGI. V was shortened by 2 bases and J by 3 bases, with 11 bases between the two germline ends. The CDR3, as DNA: TGTGCCAGCAGTTACGGGACTCGACTCTACGAGCAGTACTTC. Amino acids: CASSYGTRLYEQYF.

The V call is TRBV12-3 or TRBV12-4, the J call TRBJ2-3; D is unresolved. The CDR3 has 13 residues. The V and J ends lost 3 bases and 2 bases respectively, with 6 bases between them. The CDR3 coding sequence is TGTGCCAGCAGTTTGGGCATCACAGATACGCAGTATTTT. As protein: CASSLGITDTQYF.

CDR3 coding DNA: TGTGCCAGCAGTTACCCTCGTGGCGGGGACTACAATGAGCAGTTCTTC. Protein product: CASSYPRGGDYNEQFF. This chain links TRBV6-2 or TRBV6-3 with TRBJ2-1; D might be TRBD2 (6 bases). Trimming left V 2 bases short and J 3 bases short, with 14 bases between. From germline, CDR1 is MNHEY and CDR2 SVGEGT. The CDR3 totals 16 residues.

The chain joins TRBV5-8 to TRBJ1-2; D not certain. The length of the CDR3 is 14 residues. Trimming pared 0 bases from V and 2 bases from J, leaving 8 bases between. CDR1 is SGHTS, CDR2 YDEGEE, per germline. CDR3 loop: CASSLDTGNYGYTF. CDR3 coding DNA: TGTGCCAGCAGCTTGGATACCGGGAACTATGGCTACACCTTC.